The clone carrying this T cell receptor beta chain was seen only once. Germline V gene data show CDR1 as ENHRY and CDR2 as SYGVKD. The CDR3 spans 13 residues. With V trimmed by 4 bases and J by 6 bases, 5 bases remained unmatched. The sample is drawn from a study of CD8 T cells in Susac syndrome. With random hexamers, reverse transcription was performed on about 0.5 to 1 ug of RNA. MiXCR, applied by TCRdb to the immunoSEQ multiplex PCR reads, yields one record per CDR3 protein. Among some 180,000 distinct CDR3 sequences, 91% were seen once, and the ten largest hold 0.085% to 0.1%. Negative isolation yielded CD4+ and CD8+ T cells, and FACS enriched TEMRA cells.

The receptor was derived from a human donor with Susac syndrome. The specimen was CD4+ T cells from PBMCs. J is TRBJ2-5 and V is TRBV10-3, with 7 bases fitting TRBD1. The CDR3 region has the DNA TGTGCCATCAGTGGGGACAGACTTAAGACCCAGTACTTC. As protein: CAISGDRLKTQYF.